These 32 T cell receptor beta chains originate from one sample sequenced in a study of blood T cell repertoires in COVID-19. Some clones are missing from TCRdb's copy, which holds only in-frame ones; the method was immunoSEQ multiplex PCR. The sample consists of approximately 150,000 clones, around 84% of them appearing once. The sample was PBMCs or T cells enriched from blood (not recorded which). The source of these receptors is a man aged 40-49 years who had recovered from COVID-19.

This clone was detected once. This chain joins TRBV18 and TRBJ1-1; the D gene is possibly TRBD1 (6 bases). The CDR3 is made up of 15 amino acids. The V gene lost 6 bases and the J gene lost 0 bases, with 14 bases spanning the gap. Germline CDR1 and CDR2: KGHSH and LQKENI. CDR3 nucleotide sequence: TGTGCCAGCTCTCTAGGGGGACATCTGAACACTGAAGCTTTCTTT. It encodes CASSLGGHLNTEAFF.

This chain joins TRBV6-5 and TRBJ1-2, with D tentatively TRBD1 (6 bases). The CDR3 loop spans 13 amino acids. Germline assignment: CDR1 MNHEY and CDR2 SVGAGI. Trimming took 10 bases from V and 8 from J, leaving 20 bases between them. Here the CDR3 reads CATVGGGERGYTF. For the CDR3, the DNA is TGTGCCACCGTTGGGGGGGGCGAGAGGGGCTACACCTTC.

The V gene is TRBV3-1 (or the pseudogene TRBV3-2), the J gene TRBJ1-1; no clear D gene. Looked up from germline, CDR1 is LGHDT and CDR2 is YNNKEL (reference sequence). The V end lost 3 bases, the J end lost 1 base, and 6 bases lay between the germline ends. The CDR3 runs to 13 residues. The CDR3 nucleotides read TGTGCCAGCAGCCAGGAGGGGAACACTGAAGCTTTCTTT. Its protein product is CASSQEGNTEAFF.

This chain links TRBV19 with TRBJ1-2, with no clear D. Per the germline V gene, CDR1 is LNHDA and CDR2 is SQIVND (reference sequence). Trimming pared 8 bases from V and 4 bases from J, leaving 17 bases between. The CDR3 loop spans 14 amino acids. The CDR3 region has the DNA TGTGCCAGTCAGTCCCCCACCCTTCGCTATGGCTACACCTTC. Encoded protein: CASQSPTLRYGYTF.

About this clone: The sample contains more than one DNA sequence encoding this CDR3. V and J are TRBV7-2 and TRBJ2-7; 10 nucleotides match TRBD2. The CDR3 is made up of 15 amino acids. CDR1 SGHTA and CDR2 FQGNSA come from the germline V gene. Trimming removed 1 base from V and 0 bases from J; junction bases left unmatched: 0. CDR3 sequence reads: CASSLVAGGSYEQYV. CDR3 coding DNA: TGTGCCAGCAGCTTAGTAGCGGGGGGCTCCTACGAGCAGTACGTC.

This clone was counted only a few times. The chain combines TRBV6-5 with TRBJ1-4; D is uncertain. This CDR3 contains 14 residues. Trimming took 11 bases from V and 0 from J, leaving 13 bases between them. CDR1 MNHEY and CDR2 SVGAGI come from the germline V gene. CDR3: CAASTKATNEKLFF. The DNA of the CDR3 is TGTGCCGCGAGTACCAAAGCAACTAATGAAAAACTGTTTTTT.

This clone was found a few times. The rearrangement uses TRBV30 and TRBJ2-5; D unresolved. Per the germline V gene, CDR1 is GTSNPN and CDR2 is SVGIG (reference sequence). V lost 3 bases, J lost 7 bases, and 18 bases lay in between. The CDR3 is 14 residues long. The CDR3 coding sequence is TGTGCCTGGAGGGAATACGGCGGCCCCGGGACCCAGTACTTC. Its translation is CAWREYGGPGTQYF. Full variable domain (remainder filled in from reference TRBV30 and TRBJ2-5): SQTIHQWPATLVQPVGSPLSLECTVEGTSNPNLYWYRQAAGRGLQLLFYSVGIGQISSEVPQNLSASRPQDRQFILSSKKLLLSDSGFYLCAWREYGGPGTQYFGPGTRLLVL.

The chain joins TRBV7-6 to TRBJ2-5; TRBD1 agrees at 9 bases. V dropped 1 base and J dropped 4; count of bases not matched to a gene: 7. Germline CDR1 SGHVS, CDR2 FNYEAQ. This CDR3 has 16 residues. The CDR3 region is CASSLDENRGRETQYF. CDR3 nucleotides: TGTGCCAGCAGCTTAGACGAGAACAGGGGGCGAGAGACCCAGTACTTC. Full variable domain (remainder filled in from reference TRBV7-6 and TRBJ2-5): GAGVSQSPRYKVTKRGQDVALRCDPISGHVSLYWYRQALGQGPEFLTYFNYEAQQDKSGLPNDRFSAERPEGSISTLTIQRTEQRDSAMYRCASSLDENRGRETQYFGPGTRLLVL.

The V call is TRBV30, the J call TRBJ2-5; TRBD2 agrees at 9 bases. The CDR3 loop spans 13 amino acids. V gave up 4 bases and J gave up 2 bases; unmatched junction bases: 2. Germline CDR1 GTSNPN, CDR2 SVGIG (reference sequence). In nucleotides, the CDR3 is TGTGCCTGGACTAGCGGGGTGCAAGAGACCCAGTACTTC. It yields the protein CAWTSGVQETQYF.

This chain links TRBV6-5 with TRBJ1-2; 10 bases align to TRBD1. Germline loops: CDR1 MNHEY, CDR2 SVGAGI. The V gene end was trimmed by 2 bases and the J gene end by 6 bases; junction bases not matched to a gene: 3. The CDR3 spans 14 residues. CDR3 loop: CASSYGTGAHGYTF. The CDR3 DNA reads as TGTGCCAGCAGTTACGGGACAGGGGCTCATGGCTACACCTTC.

The V gene is TRBV7-3, the J gene TRBJ2-1; 8 bases align to TRBD2. This CDR3 region has 16 residues. V lost 2 bases, J lost 8 bases, and 11 bases stayed unmatched. Germline V CDR1 and CDR2: SGHTA, FQGTGA. Written as DNA, the CDR3 is TGTGCCAGCAGCTTACTAGCGGGCCCCCCGGGGGATGAGCAGTTCTTC. It is translated as CASSLLAGPPGDEQFF.

This rearrangement joins TRBV6-5 to TRBJ1-5; D is possibly TRBD1 (5 bases). V gave up 8 bases and J gave up 7 bases, with 12 bases separating them. The length of the CDR3 is 12 residues. CDR1 and CDR2 (germline): MNHEY, SVGAGI. In DNA, the CDR3 is TGTGCCAGCCAGGGATATAGACAGCCCCAGCATTTT. Amino acids: CASQGYRQPQHF.

Written as DNA, the CDR3 is TGTGCCAGCAGCAACCCAGGGGTCACGGACACCATATATTTT. Protein product: CASSNPGVTDTIYF. The chain links TRBV6-6 to TRBJ1-3; D perhaps matches TRBD1 (6 bases). V was cut by 6 bases and J by 8 bases, with 17 bases left in between. Germline V gene sequence: CDR1 MNHNY, CDR2 SVGAGI (reference sequence). CDR3 length: 14 amino acids.

The chain recombines TRBV19 with TRBJ2-3; TRBD2 matches 8 bases. The junction had 8 bases not matched to a gene; V was cut back by 6 bases and J by 3 bases. The CDR3 contains 15 residues. CDR1 and CDR2 from the germline V gene are LNHDA and SQIVND (reference sequence). The CDR3 nucleotides are TGTGCCAGTAGATCGGGACTAGAATCGACAGATACGCAGTATTTT. Translating gives CASRSGLESTDTQYF.

The rearrangement joins TRBV23-1 to TRBJ1-1; D ambiguous. TRBV23-1 is assigned to the ORF class and has an uncertain function. Trimming shortened V by 2 bases and J by 5 bases, and 24 bases separated the two germline ends. The CDR3 has 18 residues. The CDR3 region has the DNA TGCGCCAGCAGTCAAACCCGGGCCGGACTGTTAGGAGGGACTGAAGCTTTCTTT. This gives the protein CASSQTRAGLLGGTEAFF.

This chain joins TRBV27 and TRBJ1-5, with D possibly matching TRBD1 (5 bases). V was trimmed by 3 bases and J by 6 bases, leaving 12 bases between them. This CDR3 comprises 14 residues. Germline assignment: CDR1 MNHEY and CDR2 SMNVEV (reference sequence). CDR3 loop: CASSFRQGFQPQHF. CDR3 coding DNA: TGTGCCAGCAGTTTCCGGCAGGGCTTTCAGCCCCAGCATTTT.

The chain uses TRBV30 and TRBJ2-4; 8 nucleotides align to TRBD1. V lost 3 bases and J lost 6; bases outside the gene matches: 10. In germline, CDR1 is GTSNPN, CDR2 SVGIG (reference sequence). This CDR3 is built from 15 residues. The CDR3 sequence is CAWSGTGGFANIQYF. As DNA, the CDR3 is TGTGCCTGGAGCGGAACAGGGGGTTTCGCAAACATTCAGTACTTC.

The chain recombines TRBV9 with TRBJ1-3; 7 bases fit TRBD1. Germline assignment: CDR1 SGDLS and CDR2 YYNGEE. The J segment lost 0 bases and the V segment lost 4 bases, leaving 10 bases of the junction unmatched. The CDR3 is 17 amino acids. The CDR3 sequence: CASSFSPTGYSGNTIYF. CDR3 nucleotides: TGTGCCAGCAGCTTTAGCCCGACAGGGTACTCTGGAAACACCATATATTTT. The full variable domain, in which reference TRBV9 and TRBJ1-3 provide the parts outside the CDR3, is DSGVTQTPKHLITATGQRVTLRCSPRSGDLSVYWYQQSLDQGLQFLIQYYNGEERAKGNILERFSAQQFPDLHSELNLSSLELGDSALYFCASSFSPTGYSGNTIYFGEGSWLTVV.

The J gene is TRBJ2-7, the V gene TRBV15, with 11 nucleotides matching TRBD1. J gave up 3 bases and V 0 bases, and 4 bases lay outside the gene matches. The CDR3 length is 16 residues. Germline V lookup: CDR1 LNHNV, CDR2 YYDKDF (reference sequence). CDR3 coding DNA: TGTGCCACCAGCAGAGATATTGGGACAGGGGGCTACGAGCAGTACTTC. Amino acids: CATSRDIGTGGYEQYF. Full variable domain (missing parts from reference TRBV15 and TRBJ2-7): DAMVIQNPRYQVTQFGKPVTLSCSQTLNHNVMYWYQQKSSQAPKLLFHYYDKDFNNEADTPDNFQSRRPNTSFCFLDIRSPGLGDTAMYLCATSRDIGTGGYEQYFGPGTRLTVT.

The chain carries TRBV6-2 or TRBV6-3 and TRBJ2-7; D is perhaps TRBD2 (6 bases). Germline V CDR1 and CDR2: MNHEY, SVGEGT. The CDR3 extends over 14 amino acids. V was shortened by 0 bases and J by 2 bases, with 8 bases between the two germline ends. The CDR3 coding sequence is TGTGCCAGCAGTTACTCGGGCGGGACCTACGAGCAGTACGTC. Its protein product is CASSYSGGTYEQYV.

V is TRBV2 and J is TRBJ1-2; 10 positions match TRBD1. The CDR3 consists of 15 residues. V lost 5 bases and J lost 3; bases outside the gene matches: 6. Germline values: CDR1 SNHLY, CDR2 FYNNEI. CDR3 sequence (DNA): TGTGCCAGCAGTAGAGACAGGGGGCTTGACTATGGCTACACCTTC. This sequence encodes CASSRDRGLDYGYTF.

The rearrangement uses TRBV29-1 and TRBJ1-2; the D is unclear. The V gene's germline CDR1 is SQVTM and CDR2 ANQGSEA. The CDR3 is 13 residues long. The V end lost 3 bases, the J end lost 0 bases, and 8 bases lay between the germline ends. The CDR3 nucleotides read TGCAGCGTTGATCCTTTAGCTAACTATGGCTACACCTTC. Translated, it gives CSVDPLANYGYTF. Full variable domain (remainder filled in from reference TRBV29-1 and TRBJ1-2): SAVISQKPSRDICQRGTSLTIQCQVDSQVTMMFWYRQQPGQSLTLIATANQGSEATYESGFVIDKFPISRPNLTFSTLTVSNMSPEDSSIYLCSVDPLANYGYTFGSGTRLTVV.

This chain uses TRBV5-1 with TRBJ1-3; 10 bases map to TRBD1. V shed 2 bases and J 4 bases; nucleotides not matched to a gene: 6. The CDR3 consists of 16 residues. Germline loops: CDR1 SGHRS, CDR2 YFSETQ. CDR3 bases: TGCGCCAGCAGCTTCAGACAGGGGGCTCCCGGAAACACCATATATTTT. This gives the protein CASSFRQGAPGNTIYF.

This clone was seen just once. The chain uses TRBV5-1 and TRBJ2-2; TRBD1 aligns across 8 bases. V lost 1 base to trimming and J lost 0 bases; unmatched junction nucleotides: 8. Germline CDR1 SGHRS, CDR2 YFSETQ. This CDR3 region has 18 residues. CDR3 sequence: CASSLRPGGRANTGELFF. As DNA, the CDR3 is TGCGCCAGCAGCTTGAGGCCAGGGGGCCGCGCGAACACCGGGGAGCTGTTTTTT.

The V call is TRBV12-5, the J call TRBJ1-3; D ambiguous. Looked up from germline, CDR1 is LGHNT and CDR2 is FRNRAP. V shed 0 bases and J shed 0 bases, with 9 bases lying between them. This CDR3 region has 16 residues. CDR3 amino acids: CASGLVLGLSGNTIYF. The CDR3 bases are TGTGCTAGTGGTTTGGTACTTGGGCTCTCTGGAAACACCATATATTTT. Full variable domain (remainder filled in from reference TRBV12-5 and TRBJ1-3): DARVTQTPRHKVTEMGQEVTMRCQPILGHNTVFWYRQTMMQGLELLAYFRNRAPLDDSGMPKDRFSAEMPDATLATLKIQPSEPRDSAVYFCASGLVLGLSGNTIYFGEGSWLTVV.

The genes are TRBV5-1 and TRBJ2-5, with TRBD1 matching 9 bases. Germline CDR1 and CDR2: SGHRS and YFSETQ. The CDR3 totals 13 residues. The V gene end was trimmed by 4 bases and the J gene end by 5 bases; junction bases not matched to a gene: 3. CDR3 residues: CASSLTGGETQYF. CDR3 bases: TGCGCCAGCAGCCTGACAGGGGGTGAGACCCAGTACTTC. Complete variable domain (other parts from reference TRBV5-1 and TRBJ2-5): KAGVTQTPRYLIKTRGQQVTLSCSPISGHRSVSWYQQTPGQGLQFLFEYFSETQRNKGNFPGRFSGRQFSNSRSEMNVSTLELGDSALYLCASSLTGGETQYFGPGTRLLVL.

The chain employs TRBV6-1 and TRBJ2-1; 7 nucleotides match TRBD1. The V segment lost 1 base and the J segment 6 bases; nucleotides outside the gene matches: 3. The germline V gene encodes CDR1 MNHNS and CDR2 SASEGT. The CDR3 runs to 14 residues. The DNA of the CDR3 is TGTGCCAGCAGTGAAGGGACAGGCCTCAATGAGCAGTTCTTC. Translation gives CASSEGTGLNEQFF.

This clone has a single count. This sequence joins TRBV3-1 (or the pseudogene TRBV3-2) and TRBJ2-5; maybe TRBD2 (6 bases). Germline-derived CDR1 and CDR2 are LGHDT and YNNKEL (reference sequence). Trimming removed 0 bases from V and 7 bases from J, with 12 bases in between. There are 14 residues in the CDR3. The chain's CDR3 is CASSQEGAGGTQYF. Here the CDR3 DNA reads TGTGCCAGCAGCCAAGAGGGAGCGGGCGGGACCCAGTACTTC.

The rearrangement uses TRBV5-1 and TRBJ2-1, with 13 positions matching TRBD2. Germline CDR1 and CDR2: SGHRS and YFSETQ. The CDR3 contains 15 residues. The ends lost 2 bases at V and 8 bases at J; junction bases unmatched: 4. In DNA form, the CDR3 reads TGCGCCAGCAGCTTCACTAGCGGGGGGGGCGATGAGCAGTTCTTC. Protein product: CASSFTSGGGDEQFF.

The V and J genes are TRBV2 and TRBJ1-2; TRBD1 agrees at 10 bases. The CDR3 sequence is 16 residues long. V lost 6 bases to trimming and J lost 4 bases; unmatched junction nucleotides: 11. Germline V gene sequence: CDR1 SNHLY, CDR2 FYNNEI. In nucleotides, the CDR3 is TGTGCCAGCAGCCTAAGTGACAGGGGGCGCGGCTATGGCTACACCTTC. This translates into CASSLSDRGRGYGYTF.

V gene TRBV21-1 combines with J gene TRBJ2-3; TRBD1 was called by the table and not checked on the DNA. TRBV21-1 is annotated as a pseudogene. The CDR3 covers 17 residues. The CDR3 region is CASSKARRRDVTDTQYF. Written as DNA, the CDR3 is TGTGCCAGCAGCAAAGCTCGCCGCAGGGATGTCACAGATACGCAGTATTTT.

The rearrangement joins TRBV14 to TRBJ1-4; TRBD1 matches 9 bases. Germline loops: CDR1 SGHDN, CDR2 FVKESK. The J segment lost 7 bases and the V segment lost 1 base, leaving 7 bases of the junction unmatched. The CDR3 contains 16 residues. The CDR3 sequence: CASSQGTGGLVEKLFF. The CDR3 DNA reads as TGTGCCAGCAGCCAAGGCACAGGGGGCTTGGTTGAAAAACTGTTTTTT.